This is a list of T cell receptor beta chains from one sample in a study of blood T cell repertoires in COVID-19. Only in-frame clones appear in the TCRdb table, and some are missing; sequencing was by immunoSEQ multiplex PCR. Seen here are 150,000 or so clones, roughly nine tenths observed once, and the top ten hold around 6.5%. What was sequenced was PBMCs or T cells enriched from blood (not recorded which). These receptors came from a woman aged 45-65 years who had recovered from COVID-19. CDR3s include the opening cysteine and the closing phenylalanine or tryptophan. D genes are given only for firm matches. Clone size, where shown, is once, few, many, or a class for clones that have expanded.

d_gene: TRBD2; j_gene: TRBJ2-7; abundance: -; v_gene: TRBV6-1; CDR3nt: TGTGCCAGCAGTGAATTGTTCGCTTTAGCAGCCGGAGTCCGGGAGGCGCGGGTGTCGCACTTC; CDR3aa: CASSELFALAAGVREARVSHF
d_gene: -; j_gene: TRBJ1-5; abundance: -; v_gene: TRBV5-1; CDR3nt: TGCGCCAGCAGCCTCACAGGCCCCAATCAGCCCCAGCATTTT; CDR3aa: CASSLTGPNQPQHF
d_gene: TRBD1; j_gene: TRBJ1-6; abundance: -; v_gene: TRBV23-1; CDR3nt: TGCGCCAGCAGTCGCCTGGGACAGGGGGTCTATGCGGATAATTCACCCCTCCACTTT; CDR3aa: CASSRLGQGVYADNSPLHF
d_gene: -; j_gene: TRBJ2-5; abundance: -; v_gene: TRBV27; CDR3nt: TGTGCCAGCAGGCGCGCAGGGACATCTTCCCAAGAGACCCAGTACTTC; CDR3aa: CASRRAGTSSQETQYF
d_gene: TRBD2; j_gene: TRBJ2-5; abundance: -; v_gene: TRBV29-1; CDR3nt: TGCAGCGTTGAGACCCTAGCGGGAGGAACGAGTGCATCGCCACAAGAGACCCAGTACTTC; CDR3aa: CSVETLAGGTSASPQETQYF
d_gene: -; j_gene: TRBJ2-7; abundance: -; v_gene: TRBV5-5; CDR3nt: TGTGCCAGCAGCTTGGCGCAGGCCCGGTACGAGCAGTACTTC; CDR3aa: CASSLAQARYEQYF
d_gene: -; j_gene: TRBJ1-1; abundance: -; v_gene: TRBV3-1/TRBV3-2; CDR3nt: TGTGCCAGCAGCCAAGAGAGGGCCCACTTAACAAGGAACACTGAAGCTTTCTTT; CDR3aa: CASSQERAHLTRNTEAFF
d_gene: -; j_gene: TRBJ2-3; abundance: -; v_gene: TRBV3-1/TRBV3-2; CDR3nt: TGTGCCAGCAGCCAGAAGGGGGAGCTAGCGGCCAGAGGTAGGCAGTATTTT; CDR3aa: CASSQKGELAARGRQYF
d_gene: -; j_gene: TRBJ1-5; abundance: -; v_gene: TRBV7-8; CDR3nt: TGTGCCAGCAGCCCACCTCCGCGTCCGGGAAGCAATCAGCCCCAGCATTTT; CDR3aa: CASSPPPRPGSNQPQHF
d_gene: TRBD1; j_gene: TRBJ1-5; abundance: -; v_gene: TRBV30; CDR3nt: TGTGCCTGGAGGGACAGGGGAGCAAATCAGCCCCAGCATTTT; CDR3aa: CAWRDRGANQPQHF
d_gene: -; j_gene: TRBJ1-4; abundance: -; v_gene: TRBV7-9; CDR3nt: TGTGCCAGCACGTCACAGGGCCCGCGATCTGAAAAACTGTTTTTT; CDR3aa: CASTSQGPRSEKLFF
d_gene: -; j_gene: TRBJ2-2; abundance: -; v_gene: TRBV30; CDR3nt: TGTGCCTGGAGTGTTTTACACAACACCGGGGAGCTGTTTTTT; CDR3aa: CAWSVLHNTGELFF
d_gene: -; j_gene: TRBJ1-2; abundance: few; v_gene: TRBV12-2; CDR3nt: TGTGCAAGTCGCTTAGCCCTAGTGGAGAGTTTCTATGGCTACACCTTC; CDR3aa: CASRLALVESFYGYTF
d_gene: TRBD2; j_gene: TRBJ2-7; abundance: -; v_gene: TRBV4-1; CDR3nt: TGCGCCAGCAGCCAAGCAGTGGCTAGCGGGAGTCGGGGAGGCGAGCAGTACTTC; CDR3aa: CASSQAVASGSRGGEQYF
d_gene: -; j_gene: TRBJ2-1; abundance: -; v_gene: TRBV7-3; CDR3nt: TGTGCCAGCAGCTTAACGGCGTCGGGAGCCTACAATGAGCAGTTCTTC; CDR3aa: CASSLTASGAYNEQFF
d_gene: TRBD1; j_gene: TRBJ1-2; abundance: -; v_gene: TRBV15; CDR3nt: TGTGCCACCAGCAGAGTTAGTCCGACAGGGAGATATGGCTACACCTTC; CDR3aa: CATSRVSPTGRYGYTF
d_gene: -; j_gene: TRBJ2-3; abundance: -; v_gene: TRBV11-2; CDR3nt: TGTGCCAGCAGCATCGGACACAAGTACACAGATACGCAGTATTTT; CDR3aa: CASSIGHKYTDTQYF
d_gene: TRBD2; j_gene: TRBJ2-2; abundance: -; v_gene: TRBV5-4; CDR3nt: TGTGCCAGCAGCGGGACTAGCGGGGAGCTGTTTTTT; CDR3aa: CASSGTSGELFF
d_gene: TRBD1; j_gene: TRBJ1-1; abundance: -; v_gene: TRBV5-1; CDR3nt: TGCGCCAGCAGCTTAAACAGGGGGACTGAAGCTTTCTTT; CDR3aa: CASSLNRGTEAFF
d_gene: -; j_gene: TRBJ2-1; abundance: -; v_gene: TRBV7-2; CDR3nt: TGTGCCAGCAGCTTCAAGCCTAGCTCCTACAATGAGCAGTTCTTC; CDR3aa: CASSFKPSSYNEQFF